This T cell receptor (beta chain) comes out of a study of coeliac disease. TCRdb keeps only in-frame clones here, not all; method: immunoSEQ multiplex PCR. This sample carries thousands of clones, roughly 71% of them seen once, and the ten largest clones take 20%. The V segment lost 7 bases and the J segment 7 bases; nucleotides outside the gene matches: 9. This CDR3 spans 14 amino acids. The V gene's germline CDR1 is ENHRY and CDR2 SYGVKD. V usage is TRBV10-3 and J usage is TRBJ1-5, with 8 bases identical to TRBD1. The TCR comes from an older woman with celiac disease. Sequenced: lamina propria lymphocytes from the gut. CDR3 sequence reads: CAIKATGDSQPQHF. The CDR3 DNA follows: TGTGCCATCAAGGCGACAGGGGATTCCCAGCCCCAGCATTTT.